The next 30 T cell receptor beta chains were all read from a single sample in a study of cytomegalovirus exposure and HLA in healthy donors. The PCR was carried out with 60 Vbeta primers and 13 Jbeta primers. TCRdb keeps only in-frame clones here, not all; method: immunoSEQ multiplex PCR. This table has about 180,000 clones, around 80% appearing once. Sequences were obtained from PBMCs. Source of these receptors: a young woman in good health and CMV-seronegative.

This clone has only a few counts. V and J are TRBV6-5 and TRBJ2-5, with 9 bases that match TRBD2. With V trimmed by 6 bases and J by 1 base, 3 bases remained unmatched. Germline assignment: CDR1 MNHEY and CDR2 SVGAGI. The length of the CDR3 is 14 residues. CDR3 sequence reads: CASREAGGQETQYF. CDR3 DNA sequence: TGTGCCAGCAGGGAAGCGGGGGGCCAAGAGACCCAGTACTTC.

J is TRBJ2-1 and V is TRBV29-1; the D gene is possibly TRBD2 (5 bases). The V end lost 4 bases, the J end lost 4 bases, and 14 bases lay between the germline ends. The CDR3 sequence is 14 residues long. CDR1 is SQVTM, CDR2 ANQGSEA, per germline. In DNA, the CDR3 is TGCAGCGTTGGGAGGCCAGGTTTTTACAATGAGCAGTTCTTC. Translated, it gives CSVGRPGFYNEQFF.

The sample holds a few counts of this clone. This sequence joins TRBV4-3 and TRBJ2-1, with TRBD2 as a possible D gene (5 bases). This CDR3 spans 14 amino acids. CDR1 LGHNA and CDR2 YSLEER come from the germline V gene. V dropped 0 bases and J dropped 9 bases, with 12 bases sitting between them. The CDR3 DNA follows: TGCGCCAGCAGCCAAGAACTAGTGGCTAGTGAGCAGTTCTTC. This encodes CASSQELVASEQFF.

This clone has more than one count but fewer than ten. The chain carries TRBV9 and TRBJ2-7; 10 bases agree with TRBD1. This CDR3 has 17 amino acids. The ends lost 2 bases at V and 5 bases at J; junction bases unmatched: 13. From germline, CDR1 is SGDLS and CDR2 YYNGEE. In DNA form, the CDR3 reads TGTGCCAGCAGCGTTTCCCCGCCGGGACAGGGGAGCCACGAGCAGTACTTC. Its translation: CASSVSPPGQGSHEQYF. The full variable domain, its missing parts supplied by reference TRBV9 and TRBJ2-7, is DSGVTQTPKHLITATGQRVTLRCSPRSGDLSVYWYQQSLDQGLQFLIQYYNGEERAKGNILERFSAQQFPDLHSELNLSSLELGDSALYFCASSVSPPGQGSHEQYFGPGTRLTVT.

The sample holds a few counts of this clone. The J gene is TRBJ1-4, the V gene TRBV25-1, with 7 positions matching TRBD1. The CDR3 contains 14 residues. V was pared by 9 bases and J by 2 bases, with 6 bases of the junction left unmatched. Germline CDR1 is MGHDK and CDR2 is SYGVNS. The CDR3 DNA is TGTGCCAGTCGGAAGACAGGGACTAATGAAAAACTGTTTTTT. This sequence encodes CASRKTGTNEKLFF.

The chain links TRBV30 to TRBJ1-1; possibly TRBD1 for D (6 bases). This CDR3 contains 15 residues. CDR1 is GTSNPN and CDR2 is SVGIG in the germline V gene (reference sequence). V lost 3 bases, J lost 10 bases, and 24 bases lay in between. In DNA form, the CDR3 reads TGTGCCTGGAGGACCCCGGCGGGGGCCCCGGGCGCAGCTTTCTTT. Its protein product is CAWRTPAGAPGAAFF.

The rearrangement uses TRBV19 and TRBJ1-4; 7 bases are a match to TRBD1. Germline V gene lookup returns CDR1 LNHDA and CDR2 SQIVND (reference sequence). The ends lost 7 bases at V and 8 bases at J; junction bases unmatched: 7. There are 13 residues in the CDR3. CDR3 coding DNA: TGTGCCAGTAAGACAGGGATTGAAGAAAAACTGTTTTTT. This translates into CASKTGIEEKLFF.

The chain joins TRBV15 to TRBJ2-7; D may be TRBD1 (6 bases). Per germline, CDR1 LNHNV and CDR2 YYDKDF (reference sequence). V was trimmed by 0 bases and J by 6 bases, leaving 15 bases between them. The CDR3 spans 15 residues. DNA of the CDR3: TGTGCCACCAGCAGAGACCCCCAGGGGAAGAGCGAGCAGTACTTC. Its protein product is CATSRDPQGKSEQYF.

The rearrangement joins TRBV7-2 to TRBJ2-7; possibly TRBD1 for D (7 bases). Germline lookup yields CDR1 SGHTA and CDR2 FQGNSA. This CDR3 is 15 amino acids long. The germline V and J ends were trimmed by 2 bases and 3 bases, with 14 bases remaining between them. The CDR3 sequence is CASSLMPGGNYEQYF. In DNA form, the CDR3 reads TGTGCCAGCAGCTTAATGCCAGGGGGGAACTACGAGCAGTACTTC. The entire variable domain, with the rest obtained from reference TRBV7-2 and TRBJ2-7, is as follows: GAGVSQSPSNKVTEKGKDVELRCDPISGHTALYWYRQSLGQGLEFLIYFQGNSAPDKSGLPSDRFSAERTGGSVSTLTIQRTQQEDSAVYLCASSLMPGGNYEQYFGPGTRLTVT.

This clone was seen only a few times. The J gene is TRBJ2-3, the V gene TRBV6-5, with D unresolved. V lost 5 bases and J lost 5, with 11 bases in between. The CDR3 length is 13 residues. Germline values: CDR1 MNHEY, CDR2 SVGAGI. The CDR3 DNA reads TGTGCCAGCAGTCCCATGATCGGAGATACGCAGTATTTT. Translated: CASSPMIGDTQYF.

The rearrangement links TRBV6-5 to TRBJ1-5, with 10 bases that match TRBD1. This CDR3 is 14 amino acids long. Germline V lookup: CDR1 MNHEY, CDR2 SVGAGI. V shed 6 bases and J 7 bases; nucleotides not matched to a gene: 6. CDR3 sequence reads: CASSRGTGVQPQHF. As DNA, the CDR3 is TGTGCCAGCAGCCGCGGGACAGGGGTACAGCCCCAGCATTTT.

The chain has TRBV5-1 and TRBJ2-1, with D perhaps TRBD1 (6 bases). V lost 4 bases, J lost 8 bases, and 19 bases lay in between. Germline CDR1 reads SGHRS; CDR2 reads YFSETQ. The CDR3 length is 15 residues. CDR3 sequence reads: CASSLSGDTEHEQFF. CDR3 sequence (DNA): TGCGCCAGCAGCCTTTCTGGGGACACAGAGCATGAGCAGTTCTTC.

The chain is built from TRBV6-5 and TRBJ1-4; no reliable D call. V was trimmed by 6 bases and J by 0 bases, leaving 11 bases between them. CDR3 length equals 15 residues. The V gene's germline CDR1 is MNHEY and CDR2 SVGAGI. The CDR3 region has the DNA TGTGCCAGCAGGTCGCTGGGCTCAACTAATGAAAAACTGTTTTTT. Translated, it gives CASRSLGSTNEKLFF.

This clone turned up a few times. The chain employs TRBV5-3 and TRBJ1-2; no reliable D call. TRBV5-3 counts as an open reading frame of uncertain function. V lost 0 bases and J lost 8, with 23 bases in between. The CDR3 is made up of 17 amino acids. The CDR3 nucleotides read TGTGCCAGAAGCTTGGAGGCTGCGGACTGTACCTCGGGAGGCTACACCTTC. Translated: CARSLEAADCTSGGYTF.

The gene calls are TRBV7-8 and TRBJ1-6, with unresolved D. Trimming took 6 bases from V and 0 from J, leaving 12 bases between them. Per the germline V gene, CDR1 is SGHVS and CDR2 is FQNEAQ. The CDR3 totals 16 residues. The CDR3 spells CASRGGRSSYNSPLHF. As DNA, the CDR3 is TGTGCCAGCAGGGGTGGGAGAAGCTCCTATAATTCACCCCTCCACTTT.

This clone has a handful of counts. This chain uses TRBV4-1 with TRBJ1-1; 7 bases are a match to TRBD1. This CDR3 has 13 amino acids. V dropped 4 bases and J dropped 5; count of bases not matched to a gene: 4. The germline gives CDR1 MGHRA, CDR2 YSYEKL. The CDR3, as DNA: TGCGCCAGCAGCCCCAGGGGGTGGACTGAAGCTTTCTTT. This sequence encodes CASSPRGWTEAFF.

The chain is built from TRBV5-6 and TRBJ1-5; 9 nucleotides match TRBD1. V gave up 4 bases and J gave up 8 bases; unmatched junction bases: 13. CDR3 size: 16 residues. Germline assignment: CDR1 SGHDT and CDR2 YYEEEE. CDR3 sequence (DNA): TGTGCCAGCAGCCTCGCGCAGGGACAGGGCGTTGAGCCCCAGCATTTT. This translates into CASSLAQGQGVEPQHF.

This clone was seen a single time. The V gene is TRBV6-5, the J gene TRBJ2-2; 7 bases are shared with TRBD1. CDR1 and CDR2 (germline): MNHEY, SVGAGI. After removal of 0 bases from V and 5 bases from J, the junction contained 3 bases not matched to a gene. CDR3 length: 15 residues. The CDR3 coding sequence is TGTGCCAGCAGTTACTCTACAGGGGTGACCGGGGAGCTGTTTTTT. Translation gives CASSYSTGVTGELFF.

The rearrangement uses TRBV18 and TRBJ1-5; 9 bases are shared with TRBD1. The CDR3 contains 14 residues. CDR1 and CDR2 from the germline V gene are KGHSH and LQKENI. V was clipped by 6 bases and J by 6 bases; unmatched bases: 6. The CDR3 coding sequence is TGTGCCAGCTCGTCCGGGACAGGGTCTCAGCCCCAGCATTTT. It encodes CASSSGTGSQPQHF.

This clone was detected a few times. An end of the junction does not agree with germline; a read error may underlie this. The chain recombines TRBV27 with TRBJ2-1; 13 bases line up with TRBD2. Germline-derived CDR1 and CDR2 are MNHEY and SMNVEV (reference sequence). The CDR3 totals 15 residues. The CDR3 region is CASRWTSGGYNERFF. The CDR3 DNA reads TGTGCCAGCAGATGGACTAGCGGGGGATACAATGAGCGGTTCTTC.

The chain employs TRBV13 and TRBJ1-1; possible D gene TRBD1, 6 bases. The length of the CDR3 is 14 residues. Germline V gene sequence: CDR1 PRHDT, CDR2 FYEKMQ (reference sequence). V lost 5 bases and J 5 bases, leaving 15 bases between the germline ends. The CDR3 is CASSQGPGGTEAFF. CDR3 nucleotide sequence: TGTGCCAGCAGCCAGGGGCCCGGGGGGACTGAAGCTTTCTTT. The complete variable domain, with remaining parts taken from reference TRBV13 and TRBJ1-1, reads AAGVIQSPRHLIKEKRETATLKCYPIPRHDTVYWYQQGPGQDPQFLISFYEKMQSDKGSIPDRFSAQQFSDYHSELNMSSLELGDSALYFCASSQGPGGTEAFFGQGTRLTVV.

The chain couples TRBV2 to TRBJ1-5; 10 nucleotides align to TRBD1. J gave up 3 bases and V 8 bases, and 7 bases lay outside the gene matches. Germline V CDR1 and CDR2: SNHLY, FYNNEI. The CDR3 has 15 amino acids. The CDR3 spells CASGRTGGSNQPQHF. In nucleotides, the CDR3 is TGTGCCAGCGGACGGACAGGGGGTTCCAATCAGCCCCAGCATTTT.

The V and J genes are TRBV7-9 and TRBJ2-1; TRBD2 aligns across 11 bases. The V gene end was trimmed by 5 bases and the J gene end by 3 bases; junction bases not matched to a gene: 3. CDR1 is SEHNR, CDR2 FQNEAQ, per germline (reference sequence). The CDR3 runs 15 residues. The CDR3 loop is CASSRGLADYNEQFF. CDR3 DNA: TGTGCCAGCAGCCGGGGACTAGCGGACTACAATGAGCAGTTCTTC.

The rearrangement uses TRBV9 and TRBJ2-5, with D possibly TRBD2 on 6 matching bases. The length of the CDR3 is 14 residues. The germline V gene encodes CDR1 SGDLS and CDR2 YYNGEE. Trimming removed 0 bases at V and 1 base at J, with 7 bases between. CDR3 nucleotides: TGTGCCAGCAGCGTAGGTAGCGGCCAAGAGACCCAGTACTTC. It is translated as CASSVGSGQETQYF.

Here the CDR3 reads CASSPSGGGEKLFF. In nucleotides, the CDR3 is TGTGCCAGCTCACCATCAGGGGGAGGAGAAAAACTGTTTTTT. The chain carries TRBV18 and TRBJ1-4, with 7 bases fitting TRBD1. Trimming took 2 bases from V and 8 from J; bases not matched to a gene: 5. The CDR3 length is 14 residues. Germline CDR1 reads KGHSH; CDR2 reads LQKENI.

The V gene is TRBV7-6, the J gene TRBJ1-1, with D possibly being TRBD1 (6 bases). The V gene lost 5 bases and the J gene lost 1 base, with 11 bases spanning the gap. From germline, CDR1 is SGHVS and CDR2 FNYEAQ. The CDR3 covers 14 residues. CDR3 sequence (DNA): TGTGCCAGCAGCCCTAAGACAGGGAACACTGAAGCTTTCTTT. Protein product: CASSPKTGNTEAFF.

The V call is TRBV6-1, the J call TRBJ1-5, with D unresolved. Per the germline V gene, CDR1 is MNHNS and CDR2 is SASEGT. Trimming took 6 bases from V and 4 from J, leaving 13 bases between them. There are 14 residues in the CDR3. CDR3 amino acids: CASSHAVKNQPQHF. The DNA of the CDR3 is TGTGCCAGCAGCCACGCAGTAAAAAATCAGCCCCAGCATTTT.

V and J are TRBV30 and TRBJ1-2; 8 bases are shared with TRBD1. The CDR3 spans 12 residues. V was pared by 7 bases and J by 9 bases, with 10 bases of the junction left unmatched. In germline, CDR1 is GTSNPN, CDR2 SVGIG (reference sequence). The CDR3 is CAYPGTGQCYTF. The CDR3 DNA sequence: TGTGCCTACCCCGGGACAGGTCAGTGCTACACCTTC.

J is TRBJ2-1 and V is TRBV2, with 9 nucleotides matching TRBD2. CDR3 size: 16 residues. The J segment lost 1 base and the V segment lost 4 bases, leaving 5 bases of the junction unmatched. Germline V gene sequence: CDR1 SNHLY, CDR2 FYNNEI. The CDR3 coding sequence is TGTGCCAGCAGTGCTCGCGGGGGGGAATCCTACAATGAGCAGTTCTTC. This translates into CASSARGGESYNEQFF.

V and J are TRBV7-6 and TRBJ2-2; D perhaps matches TRBD2 (6 bases). The germline V gene encodes CDR1 SGHVS and CDR2 FNYEAQ. This CDR3 contains 16 residues. The ends were cut back, 1 base at V and 0 bases at J, with 9 bases in the middle. CDR3 sequence (DNA): TGTGCCAGCAGCTTAGAGACGGGGGCGAACACCGGGGAGCTGTTTTTT. Translating gives CASSLETGANTGELFF.